The 26 T cell receptor beta chains below were found in one sample sequenced in a study of shared clonotypes between healthy human individuals. Assay used: immunoSEQ multiplex PCR; TCRdb lists only in-frame clones, some missing. This table holds about 450,000 clones, about 76% found once. The sequenced material came from PBMCs. Receptors were obtained from a woman aged 35 to 49 in good health. Some clones in this sample may be carry-over from other donors' samples.

The chain joins TRBV7-6 to TRBJ2-7, with D maybe TRBD1 (5 bases). The CDR3 is made up of 15 amino acids. With 5 bases removed from V and 3 bases from J, the gap between germline ends came to 17 bases. Germline CDR1 reads SGHVS; CDR2 reads FNYEAQ. CDR3 nucleotides: TGTGCCAGCAGCCCCCCATTGACAGAATACTACGAGCAGTACTTC. Residues: CASSPPLTEYYEQYF. Filled out from reference TRBV7-6 and TRBJ2-7, the complete variable domain reads GAGVSQSPRYKVTKRGQDVALRCDPISGHVSLYWYRQALGQGPEFLTYFNYEAQQDKSGLPNDRFSAERPEGSISTLTIQRTEQRDSAMYRCASSPPLTEYYEQYFGPGTRLTVT.

This chain connects TRBV15 to TRBJ2-7; TRBD1 or TRBD2 may be the D gene (7 bases each). The germline CDR1 and CDR2 sequences are LNHNV and YYDKDF (reference sequence). The CDR3 runs 13 residues. Trimming stripped 3 bases from V and 7 bases from J, with 13 bases between. The CDR3 sequence: CATSRYRGGEQYF. The CDR3, as DNA: TGTGCCACCAGCAGGTACAGGGGAGGGGAGCAGTACTTC.

Comments on this clone: This sequence may be a read error, since a much larger clone differs from it by one base. The rearrangement joins TRBV7-2 to TRBJ2-2; unclear D gene. CDR1 is SGHTA and CDR2 is FQGNSA in the germline V gene. Between the trimmed V and J ends, which lost 2 bases and 6 bases, there was a span of 7 bases. The CDR3 spans 13 residues. In DNA form, the CDR3 reads TGTGCCAGCAGCTTAATCGGGTCCGGGGAGCTGTTTTTT. Translating gives CASSLIGSGELFF.

This clone appeared a few times. The chain is built from TRBV9 and TRBJ2-5; possibly TRBD2 for D (6 bases). This CDR3 comprises 17 residues. V gave up 4 bases and J gave up 4 bases, with 23 bases separating them. Looked up from germline, CDR1 is SGDLS and CDR2 is YYNGEE. For the CDR3, the DNA is TGTGCCAGCAGCCCGTATGCATACCGGGAGCTCCCAGAGACCCAGTACTTC. This translates into CASSPYAYRELPETQYF.

V gene TRBV5-1 combines with J gene TRBJ2-3; 12 bases align to TRBD2. This CDR3 spans 17 amino acids. The ends lost 1 base at V and 4 bases at J; junction bases unmatched: 7. Germline-derived CDR1 and CDR2 are SGHRS and YFSETQ. The CDR3 DNA follows: TGCGCCAGCAGCTTGACGGCTAGCGGGAGGGCCTCAGATACGCAGTATTTT. It yields the protein CASSLTASGRASDTQYF.

This chain connects TRBV29-1 to TRBJ2-1, with 8 bases lining up with TRBD2. The J segment lost 6 bases and the V segment lost 4 bases, leaving 2 bases of the junction unmatched. This CDR3 region has 12 residues. Germline lookup yields CDR1 SQVTM and CDR2 ANQGSEA. DNA for the CDR3: TGCAGCGTTGGGACTAGCAGCAATGAGCAGTTCTTC. Its protein product is CSVGTSSNEQFF.

Concerning this clone itself: Other DNA sequences within the sample encode an identical CDR3. This chain uses TRBV9 with TRBJ2-5; 8 bases line up with TRBD1. V shed 0 bases and J 5 bases; nucleotides not matched to a gene: 6. Germline CDR1 SGDLS, CDR2 YYNGEE. The CDR3 sequence is 15 residues long. CDR3 in DNA: TGTGCCAGCAGCGTAGGGCAGGGGGCGTGGGAGACCCAGTACTTC. Its translation is CASSVGQGAWETQYF.

This chain connects TRBV25-1 to TRBJ2-3; 9 bases fit TRBD1. With 2 bases clipped from V and 0 bases from J, the junction kept 6 bases outside the gene matches. The CDR3 is 17 amino acids. Germline assignment: CDR1 MGHDK and CDR2 SYGVNS. CDR3 residues: CASSESNRGRSTDTQYF. The CDR3 nucleotides are TGTGCCAGCAGTGAAAGCAACAGGGGGCGGAGCACAGATACGCAGTATTTT.

The chain links TRBV11-2 to TRBJ2-3, with D uncertain. In germline, CDR1 is SGHAT, CDR2 FQNNGV. This CDR3 region has 13 residues. Trimming stripped 4 bases from V and 4 bases from J, with 9 bases between. The CDR3 DNA sequence: TGTGCCAGCAGCTGGCGCAGCGCAGATACGCAGTATTTT. This gives the protein CASSWRSADTQYF. The whole variable domain, filled in from reference TRBV11-2 and TRBJ2-3, reads EAGVAQSPRYKIIEKRQSVAFWCNPISGHATLYWYQQILGQGPKLLIQFQNNGVVDDSQLPKDRFSAERLKGVDSTLKIQPAKLEDSAVYLCASSWRSADTQYFGPGTRLTVL.

The rearrangement uses TRBV9 and TRBJ2-1, with TRBD2 as a possible D gene (6 bases). The germline gives CDR1 SGDLS, CDR2 YYNGEE. V was clipped by 0 bases and J by 7 bases, with 8 bases between them. The CDR3 runs to 13 residues. This CDR3 reads CASSVGLGNEQFF. CDR3 bases: TGTGCCAGCAGCGTAGGACTAGGGAATGAGCAGTTCTTC.

This chain joins TRBV20-1 and TRBJ2-5; D possibly corresponds to TRBD2 (5 bases). The DNA end is more similar to TRBJ2-7, so the J call may be wrong. CDR1 is DFQATT and CDR2 is SNEGSKA in the germline V gene (reference sequence). CDR3 size: 11 residues. The chain's CDR3 is CSAGADYEQYF. CDR3 coding DNA: TGCAGTGCTGGAGCGGACTACGAGCAGTACTTC.

The chain uses TRBV6-5 and TRBJ1-2; D is possibly TRBD1 (5 bases). The CDR3 extends over 15 amino acids. Between the trimmed V and J ends, which lost 5 bases and 3 bases, there was a span of 16 bases. Germline CDR1 is MNHEY and CDR2 is SVGAGI. CDR3 coding DNA: TGTGCCAGCAGTGTCGACAGTCTCCTTTACTATGGCTACACCTTC. Amino acids: CASSVDSLLYYGYTF.

This clone was recorded a few times. V gene TRBV7-2 combines with J gene TRBJ2-7, with D perhaps matching TRBD2 (6 bases). Per the germline V gene, CDR1 is SGHTA and CDR2 is FQGNSA. The CDR3 totals 14 residues. Trimming removed 2 bases from V and 6 bases from J, with 14 bases in between. CDR3 in DNA: TGTGCCAGCAGCTTAATCGGGAGTGGGAGCGAGCAGTACTTC. Residues: CASSLIGSGSEQYF.

In its sample, this clone was seen once. The rearrangement links TRBV5-4 to TRBJ1-1; 7 nucleotides align to TRBD1. This CDR3 contains 16 residues. Germline CDR1 reads SGHNT; CDR2 reads YYREEE (reference sequence). V gave up 4 bases and J gave up 0 bases; unmatched junction bases: 9. Written as DNA, the CDR3 is TGTGCCAGCAGCCCGGGGCTGGGACAGATGAACACTGAAGCTTTCTTT. Protein sequence: CASSPGLGQMNTEAFF. Complete variable domain (other parts from reference TRBV5-4 and TRBJ1-1): ETGVTQSPTHLIKTRGQQVTLRCSSQSGHNTVSWYQQALGQGPQFIFQYYREEENGRGNFPPRFSGLQFPNYSSELNVNALELDDSALYLCASSPGLGQMNTEAFFGQGTRLTVV.

This clone showed up just a few times. This rearrangement joins TRBV7-9 to TRBJ1-2; D is ambiguous. The V gene lost 2 bases and the J gene lost 7 bases, with 11 bases spanning the gap. CDR1 and CDR2 (germline): SEHNR, FQNEAQ (reference sequence). This CDR3 region has 13 residues. The chain's CDR3 is CASSLPGNGGYTF. The CDR3 DNA reads TGTGCCAGCAGCTTACCGGGTAACGGTGGCTACACCTTC.

This clone has only one observation. The J gene is TRBJ2-1, the V gene TRBV7-9; 11 nucleotides agree with TRBD2. Losses at the gene ends were 7 bases for V and 7 bases for J; bases not matched to a gene: 9. CDR1 is SEHNR and CDR2 is FQNEAQ in the germline V gene (reference sequence). The CDR3 spans 15 residues. CDR3 DNA: TGTGCCAGCAAGCAAACTAGCGGGAGACGGAATGAGCAGTTCTTC. Protein: CASKQTSGRRNEQFF.

The rearrangement joins TRBV9 to TRBJ2-7, with a weak D call TRBD2 (5 bases). The germline V gene has CDR1 SGDLS and CDR2 YYNGEE. The CDR3 is made up of 14 amino acids. The ends were cut back, 4 bases at V and 0 bases at J, with 11 bases in the middle. In DNA, the CDR3 is TGTGCCAGCAGCCCAGGACTTACCTCCTACGAGCAGTACTTC. It yields the protein CASSPGLTSYEQYF.

V and J are TRBV7-8 and TRBJ2-5; TRBD1 aligns across 9 bases. Germline V gene sequence: CDR1 SGHVS, CDR2 FQNEAQ. The CDR3 contains 17 residues. The ends lost 5 bases at V and 2 bases at J; junction bases unmatched: 12. This CDR3 reads CASSPTSGTGPQETQYF. The CDR3, as DNA: TGTGCCAGCAGCCCGACGAGCGGGACAGGGCCTCAAGAGACCCAGTACTTC.

The chain uses TRBV27 and TRBJ1-4; maybe TRBD1 (5 bases). Trimming removed 0 bases from V and 4 bases from J, with 12 bases in between. Per germline, CDR1 MNHEY and CDR2 SMNVEV (reference sequence). The CDR3 runs to 16 residues. The CDR3 nucleotides are TGTGCCAGCAGTTTATCGGGGGGGTCACTTAATGAAAAACTGTTTTTT. It yields the protein CASSLSGGSLNEKLFF.

The chain combines TRBV25-1 with TRBJ2-7; no clear D. The germline V gene has CDR1 MGHDK and CDR2 SYGVNS. The ends were cut back, 3 bases at V and 0 bases at J, with 12 bases in the middle. The CDR3 is 15 amino acids. CDR3 DNA: TGTGCCAGCAGTGATCCGGACGGATTCTCCTACGAGCAGTACTTC. Translation: CASSDPDGFSYEQYF.

The chain links TRBV25-1 to TRBJ2-5; TRBD2 matches 12 bases. Germline V lookup: CDR1 MGHDK, CDR2 SYGVNS. CDR3 length equals 15 residues. V gave up 5 bases and J gave up 5 bases; unmatched junction bases: 6. The DNA for the CDR3 is TGTGCCAGCAGTATGACTAGCGGGAGTCGGGAGACCCAGTACTTC. It yields the protein CASSMTSGSRETQYF.

The J gene is TRBJ1-4, the V gene TRBV30; 10 nucleotides match TRBD1. V lost 4 bases to trimming and J lost 5 bases; unmatched junction nucleotides: 4. CDR1 and CDR2 from the germline V gene are GTSNPN and SVGIG (reference sequence). This CDR3 spans 14 amino acids. The CDR3 nucleotides are TGTGCCTGGAACAGGGGACAGGGGAATGAAAAACTGTTTTTT. Protein: CAWNRGQGNEKLFF.

In this sample, this clone turned up once. Germline and junction disagree at one end, which may indicate a read error. V is TRBV19 and J is TRBJ1-4, with D unclear. The CDR3 is made up of 10 amino acids. Germline V gene sequence: CDR1 LNHDA, CDR2 SQIVND (reference sequence). The chain's CDR3 is CASSPRHIPF. CDR3 DNA sequence: TGTGCCAGTAGTCCCCGACACATTCCTTTT. The entire variable domain, with the rest obtained from reference TRBV19 and TRBJ1-4, is as follows: DGGITQSPKYLFRKEGQNVTLSCEQNLNHDAMYWYRQDPGQGLRLIYYSQIVNDFQKGDIAEGYSVSREKKESFPLTVTSAQKNPTAFYLCASSPRHIPFGSGTQLSVL.

The chain links TRBV5-6 to TRBJ2-2, with 8 bases aligning to TRBD1. The CDR3 contains 16 residues. V shed 2 bases and J 6 bases; nucleotides not matched to a gene: 9. CDR1 SGHDT and CDR2 YYEEEE come from the germline V gene. CDR3 amino acids: CASSFGQGRFSGELFF. Here the CDR3 DNA reads TGTGCCAGCAGCTTCGGACAGGGTCGGTTCTCCGGGGAGCTGTTTTTT.

CDR3 sequence (DNA): TGTGCCAGCAGACAAACAGGTCGTAGCACAGATACGCAGTATTTT. Translating it yields CASRQTGRSTDTQYF. J is TRBJ2-3 and V is TRBV7-3; perhaps TRBD1 as D (5 bases). Per the germline V gene, CDR1 is SGHTA and CDR2 is FQGTGA. Trimming took 6 bases from V and 0 from J, leaving 13 bases between them. The CDR3 consists of 15 residues.

This chain joins TRBV14 and TRBJ2-2; 8 bases match TRBD2. The CDR3 totals 20 residues. Losses at the gene ends were 0 bases for V and 5 bases for J; bases not matched to a gene: 17. The germline V gene has CDR1 SGHDN and CDR2 FVKESK. CDR3: CASSQDRGGLEYKWTGELFF. CDR3 sequence (DNA): TGTGCCAGCAGCCAAGATCGCGGGGGGTTGGAGTATAAGTGGACCGGGGAGCTGTTTTTT.